This entry describes one T cell receptor (beta chain). Its antigen remains unidentified. V lost 1 base and J lost 6; bases outside the gene matches: 5. There are 15 residues in the CDR3. Germline V lookup: CDR1 SGHAT, CDR2 FQDESV (reference sequence). The source of the sample is a study of cytomegalovirus exposure and HLA in healthy donors. General observations from the study: TCR beta sequences reportedly predicted the HLA-A and HLA-B alleles of most subjects accurately.

Amplification used 60 Vbeta primers and 13 Jbeta primers. Clones were read by immunoSEQ multiplex PCR, and TCRdb kept only the in-frame ones, dropping some. The sample has nearly 95,000 clones; roughly 69% are singletons. The TCR originated in a woman in her twenties or thirties in good health and CMV-seronegative. J is TRBJ2-2 and V is TRBV11-1, with 7 positions matching TRBD2. The specimen was PBMCs. This CDR3 reads CASSLDGLVPGELFF. CDR3 DNA sequence: TGTGCCAGCAGCTTAGATGGACTAGTGCCCGGGGAGCTGTTTTTT.